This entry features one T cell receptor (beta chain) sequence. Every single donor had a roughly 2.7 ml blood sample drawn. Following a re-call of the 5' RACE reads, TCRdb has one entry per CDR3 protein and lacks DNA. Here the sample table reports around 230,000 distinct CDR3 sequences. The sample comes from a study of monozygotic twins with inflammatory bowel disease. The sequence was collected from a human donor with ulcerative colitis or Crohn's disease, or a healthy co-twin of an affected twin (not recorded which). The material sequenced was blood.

The CDR3 reads CASSSVQNSYGYTF. The rearrangement joins TRBV7-2 to TRBJ1-2. This CDR3 has 14 amino acids. Germline values: CDR1 SGHTA, CDR2 FQGNSA.